This T cell receptor (beta chain) originates from a study of tumor and adjacent non-tumor tissue in lung cancer. This CDR3 is built from 13 residues. This sample's RNA came from whole unsorted tissue. More than 3 cm separated this lung sample from the edge of the tumor. Chemotherapy-naive patients with new lung cancer underwent thoracic surgery in China, August–November 2014. TCRbeta libraries were built with three rounds of nested PCR, modified from ARM-PCR. TCRdb reprocessed the multiplex PCR reads with MiXCR, giving one entry per CDR3 protein. The profile shows around 60,000 distinct CDR3 sequences, about 56% of them singletons. In regard to this clonotype: Its antigen is unidentified. One junction end disagrees with the germline gene, perhaps due to a read error.

Study findings and constraints: Top 100 clones took a larger repertoire share in normal lung. Compared with tumor, normal lung showed significantly lower TCR diversity.

The clonotype originates from a man between 65 and 85 years old with non-small cell lung cancer. The rearrangement joins TRBV12-3 or TRBV12-4 to TRBJ2-5, with 7 bases fitting TRBD1. Material: distant non-tumor lung tissue. The CDR3 region is CASLDRAEDTQYF. CDR3 nucleotide sequence: TGTGCCAGCTTAGACAGGGCGGAAGATACCCAGTACTTC.